Described below is a single T cell receptor (beta chain) sequence and its context. The antigen remains unidentified. With 4 bases clipped from V and 0 bases from J, the junction kept 6 bases outside the gene matches. The germline gives CDR1 LGHDT, CDR2 YNNKEL (reference sequence). The CDR3 extends over 17 amino acids. The data belong to a study of T cell responses to AZD1222 COVID-19 vaccine. The repertoire was sequenced with immunoSEQ multiplex PCR; TCRdb's copy has only in-frame clones and lacks some. The sample lists over 120,000 clones; approximately 86% were seen once. Study-level findings and limits: Elevations in Spike-specific TCR breadth and depth followed administration of two AZD1222 doses. The donor group comprised mostly white British people and more females; the analysis possibly underestimated clonal diversity.

Source: peripheral blood, taken 28 days after the second AZD1222 dose. This TCR derives from an adult who received the AZD1222 COVID-19 vaccine. The gene calls are TRBV3-1 (or the pseudogene TRBV3-2) and TRBJ1-3; 10 bases fit TRBD1. Here the CDR3 DNA reads TGTGCCAGCAGCCCTCGGGACAGGGGCTTCTCTGGAAACACCATATATTTT. It codes for CASSPRDRGFSGNTIYF.